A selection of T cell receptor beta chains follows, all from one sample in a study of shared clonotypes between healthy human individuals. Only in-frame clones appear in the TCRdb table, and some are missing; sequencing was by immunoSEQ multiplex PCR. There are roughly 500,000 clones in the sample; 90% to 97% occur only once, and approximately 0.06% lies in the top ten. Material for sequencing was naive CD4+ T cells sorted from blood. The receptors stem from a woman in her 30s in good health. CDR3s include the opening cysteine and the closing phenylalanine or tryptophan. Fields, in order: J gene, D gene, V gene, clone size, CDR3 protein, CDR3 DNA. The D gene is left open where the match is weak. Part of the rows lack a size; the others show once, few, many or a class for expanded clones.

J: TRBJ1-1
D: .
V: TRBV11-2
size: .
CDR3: CASSLTLGAPEAFF
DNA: TGTGCCAGCAGCTTAACCCTGGGGGCCCCTGAAGCTTTCTTT

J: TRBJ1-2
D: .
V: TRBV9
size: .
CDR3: CASRGAPDGYTF
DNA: TGTGCCAGCAGGGGAGCTCCGGATGGCTACACCTTC

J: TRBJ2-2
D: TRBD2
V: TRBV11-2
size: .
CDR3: CASSPRLAGEPGELFF
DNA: TGTGCCAGCAGCCCCCGACTAGCGGGAGAACCCGGGGAGCTGTTTTTT

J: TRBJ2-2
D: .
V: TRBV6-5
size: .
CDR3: CASRPDRNTGELFF
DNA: TGTGCCAGCAGGCCGGACAGAAACACCGGGGAGCTGTTTTTT

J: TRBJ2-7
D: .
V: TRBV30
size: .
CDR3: CAWSGRYEQYF
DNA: TGTGCCTGGAGTGGTAGGTACGAGCAGTACTTC

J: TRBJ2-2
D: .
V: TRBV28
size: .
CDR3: CASSPPSAGPTGELFF
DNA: TGTGCCAGCAGTCCCCCCTCCGCAGGGCCCACCGGGGAGCTGTTTTTT

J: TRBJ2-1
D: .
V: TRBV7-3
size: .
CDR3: CASSLGSHEQFF
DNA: TGTGCCAGCAGCTTAGGGAGCCATGAGCAGTTCTTC

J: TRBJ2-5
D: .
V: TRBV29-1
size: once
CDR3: CSVDGDGSETQYF
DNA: TGCAGCGTTGATGGCGACGGGTCAGAGACCCAGTACTTC

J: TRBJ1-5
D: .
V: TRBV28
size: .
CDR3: CASSLAGYSNQPQHF
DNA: TGTGCCAGCAGTTTGGCAGGGTATAGCAATCAGCCCCAGCATTTT

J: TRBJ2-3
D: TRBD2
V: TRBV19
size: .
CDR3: CASSTRLAGSEADTQYF
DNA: TGTGCCAGTAGTACCCGACTAGCGGGAAGTGAAGCAGATACGCAGTATTTT

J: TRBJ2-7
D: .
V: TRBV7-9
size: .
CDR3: CASSLASGIGSYEQYF
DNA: TGTGCCAGCAGCTTAGCTTCAGGTATAGGGTCCTACGAGCAGTACTTC

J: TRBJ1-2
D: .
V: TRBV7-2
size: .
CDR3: CASRLRTEANYGYTF
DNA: TGTGCCAGCAGACTCAGGACAGAAGCTAACTATGGCTACACCTTC

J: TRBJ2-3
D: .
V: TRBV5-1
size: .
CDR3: CASSSGGAGADTQYF
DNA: TGCGCCAGCAGCTCTGGAGGCGCTGGGGCCGATACGCAGTATTTT

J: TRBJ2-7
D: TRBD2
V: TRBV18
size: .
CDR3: CASSSFQSGGSYEQYF
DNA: TGTGCCAGCTCAAGCTTTCAGAGCGGGGGCTCCTACGAGCAGTACTTC

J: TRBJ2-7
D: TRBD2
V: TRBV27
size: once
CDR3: CASRTGGIAGGLGSYEQYF
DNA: TGTGCCAGCCGAACAGGGGGCATAGCGGGAGGGCTAGGTTCCTACGAGCAGTACTTC

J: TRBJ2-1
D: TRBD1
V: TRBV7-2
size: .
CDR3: CASSYKGQGGNEQFF
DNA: TGTGCCAGCAGCTACAAAGGACAGGGGGGGAATGAGCAGTTCTTC

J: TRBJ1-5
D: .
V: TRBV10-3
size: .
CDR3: CAISWGPSGQPQHF
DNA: TGTGCCATCAGCTGGGGGCCCTCGGGACAGCCCCAGCATTTT

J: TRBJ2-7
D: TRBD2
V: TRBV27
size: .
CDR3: CASATSGYGEQYF
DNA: TGTGCCAGCGCAACTAGCGGGTACGGTGAGCAGTACTTC

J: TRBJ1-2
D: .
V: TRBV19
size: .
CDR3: CASRAGGTGRDGYTF
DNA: TGTGCCAGTAGAGCCGGGGGAACGGGCCGGGATGGCTACACCTTC

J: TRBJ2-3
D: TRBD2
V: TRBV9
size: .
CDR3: CASSAGTSGGGEDTQYF
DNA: TGTGCCAGCAGCGCCGGGACTAGCGGTGGGGGGGAGGATACGCAGTATTTT

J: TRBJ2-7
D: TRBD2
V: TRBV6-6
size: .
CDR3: CASRTSGRADEQYF
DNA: TGTGCCAGCCGGACTAGCGGGAGGGCCGACGAGCAGTACTTC

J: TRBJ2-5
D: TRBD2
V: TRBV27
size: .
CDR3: CASSPGTSGAETQYF
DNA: TGTGCCAGCAGCCCCGGGACTAGCGGGGCGGAGACCCAGTACTTC

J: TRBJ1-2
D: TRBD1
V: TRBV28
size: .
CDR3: CASSSPKGAHYGYTF
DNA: TGTGCCAGCAGTTCCCCTAAGGGGGCTCACTATGGCTACACCTTC

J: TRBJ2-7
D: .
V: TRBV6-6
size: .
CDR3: CASSVGEPAEQYF
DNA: TGTGCCAGCAGTGTCGGGGAGCCAGCAGAGCAGTACTTC

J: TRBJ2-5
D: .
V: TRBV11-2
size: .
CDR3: CASSLLGIQETQYF
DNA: TGTGCCAGCAGCTTACTGGGAATACAAGAGACCCAGTACTTC

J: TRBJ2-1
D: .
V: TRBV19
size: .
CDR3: CASSRDGSVYSYNEQFF
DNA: TGTGCCAGTAGTCGTGACGGGAGTGTCTACTCCTACAATGAGCAGTTCTTC

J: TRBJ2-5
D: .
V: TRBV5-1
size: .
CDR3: CASSSGLHPTQYF
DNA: TGCGCCAGCAGCTCGGGACTGCACCCGACCCAGTACTTC

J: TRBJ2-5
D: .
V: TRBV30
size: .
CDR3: CALAVGVETQYF
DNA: TGTGCCCTTGCGGTGGGGGTGGAGACCCAGTACTTC

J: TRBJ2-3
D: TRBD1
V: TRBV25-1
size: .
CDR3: CASSELGQGDTDTQYF
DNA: TGTGCCAGCAGTGAATTGGGACAGGGGGATACTGATACGCAGTATTTT

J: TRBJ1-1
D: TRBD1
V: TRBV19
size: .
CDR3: CASSMGGTGGIEAFF
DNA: TGTGCCAGTAGTATGGGTGGGACAGGGGGCATTGAAGCTTTCTTT

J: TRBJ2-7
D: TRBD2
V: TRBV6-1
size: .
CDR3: CASSEAGVAGGPGVYEQYF
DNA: TGTGCCAGCAGTGAAGCGGGGGTAGCGGGAGGGCCGGGGGTTTACGAGCAGTACTTC

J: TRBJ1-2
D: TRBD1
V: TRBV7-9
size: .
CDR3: CASSSFATGSYGYTF
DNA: TGTGCCAGCAGCTCCTTCGCGACAGGGAGCTATGGCTACACCTTC

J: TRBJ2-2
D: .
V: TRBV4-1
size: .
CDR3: CASSQVPPPINTGELFF
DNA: TGCGCCAGCAGCCAAGTCCCGCCTCCGATTAACACCGGGGAGCTGTTTTTT

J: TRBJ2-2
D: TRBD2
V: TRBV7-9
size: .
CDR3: CASSPRLAGELFF
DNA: TGTGCCAGCAGTCCCCGACTAGCGGGGGAGCTGTTTTTT

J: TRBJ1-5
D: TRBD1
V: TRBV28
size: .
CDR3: CASSLLGQGALGQPQHF
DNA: TGTGCCAGCAGTTTACTGGGACAGGGGGCTTTAGGGCAGCCCCAGCATTTT